This TCR beta chain was profiled in a study of Graves' ophthalmopathy and Graves' hyperthyroidism listed by TCRdb under 2018. The study in broad terms: Peripheral blood was collected before any treatment was given, at the time of initial diagnosis. The study used TCR beta repertoire signatures to distinguish Graves' ophthalmopathy from Graves' hyperthyroidism and to predict progression to ophthalmopathy. In total, around 130 blood samples were TCR-sequenced: around 42 ophthalmopathy, under 85 hyperthyroidism and some 17 hyperthyroidism-to-ophthalmopathy patients. To explore V-J signatures distinguishing ophthalmopathy from hyperthyroidism, a discovery set of 100 patients (roughly 45 ophthalmopathy, 55 to 60 stable hyperthyroidism) was enrolled. An independent validation cohort comprised some 19 hyperthyroidism patients and roughly 15 patients who later progressed from hyperthyroidism to ophthalmopathy. In a handful of hyperthyroidism patients, the T-cell repertoires found in thyroid tissue were compared with those found in blood. Following sampling, methimazole starting at 30 mg daily was administered to hyperthyroidism patients, and high-dose intravenous methylprednisolone was administered to ophthalmopathy patients. The approximately 90 discovery patients were randomly split 7:3 into training and test sets. The research as a whole found: In cross-validation, the 13-signature model distinguished ophthalmopathy from stable hyperthyroidism with 85% to 90% sensitivity and roughly 81% specificity, and in the test set the corresponding values were approximately 80% and 68%. In validation, the model predicted ophthalmopathy progression with 55% to 71% sensitivity and roughly 72% specificity; around twelve predicted patients were CT-confirmed with GO in a median of 6.5 months. Sample size was not statistically predetermined, and group allocation was not concealed from the investigators. Among expanded thyroid clonotypes with frequency above 0.001, most also showed up in blood, which suggests that blood repertoires may reflect the thyroid immune response.

This clonotype was observed at least ten times. Its antigen has not been determined. No much larger clone exists at a distance of one base, and base qualities are not known. For repertoire sequencing, the TCR beta CDR3 regions were amplified from RNA transcripts. The first round of RT-PCR was done with HTBI primers and the Qiagen OneStep RT-PCR kit, and was followed by a second round of multiplex PCR, then size selection and purification. Libraries were sequenced paired-end with 100 bp reads on an Illumina HiSeq2000. Regarding the original processing steps: Reads were processed with SOAPnuke, discarding reads with adapters, uncalled bases, mean Phred below 15, or no exact constant-primer or identifier match. COPE v1.2.5 was used to merge the high-quality paired reads. Unique nucleotide sequences were defined as clonotypes and aligned to IMGT TRB V, D and J references using MiTCR v1.1. Only V-J combinations with frequency above 0.0001 were analysed, covering 99% to 99.2% of repertoires. For each V-J combination, a TCR clonal expansion and chaos score was defined as F50 clonal expansion divided by the chaos observed in the TCRdist matrix. Features were reduced by Welch's t-statistics and random forest to around 14 V-J combinations, which fed a naive Bayes classifier. Thyroid-blood repertoire similarity was quantified with the Morisita-Horn index. TCRdb took the public reads, trimmed them with fastp at Q25, ran MiXCR for clone calling and kept in-frame beta chains. Each CDR3 protein gets just one entry, which takes the most common genes and DNA from the rows behind it. The V and J calls were determined by TCRdb, not by the authors. The sample yields just over 400,000 distinct CDR3 sequences; under 25% were counted once. The ten largest clones add up to 2.5% to 3% of the sample.

Deletion took 3 bases off V and 1 base off J, with a span of 13 bases between the germline ends. The CDR3 numbers 15 residues from cysteine through phenylalanine. This entry keeps only the CDR3 DNA: 45 bases, framed from base 1. From the germline V gene, CDR1 is ENHRY and CDR2 is SYGVKD. Hyperthyroidism was considered stable if no progression to ophthalmopathy occurred within 18 months of follow-up. The hyperthyroidism patients were 18 to 65 years old and newly diagnosed, with a disease duration of less than 2 months. Patients with other autoimmune diseases, uncontrolled infections, pregnancy or lactation were excluded from the study. Clinical symptoms, serum thyroxine, TRAb, thyroid ultrasound and orbital computed tomography formed the basis of the diagnosis. PBMCs were isolated from approximately 10 ml of fresh peripheral blood by Ficoll-Paque density gradient centrifugation. Trizol reagent was used to extract the total RNA, and its quality was then checked on an Agilent 2100 Bioanalyzer.

The chain links TRBV10-3 with TRBJ2-7; a weak D assignment points to TRBD1 (5 bases agree). Sequencing was carried out using peripheral blood. This clonotype originated in a woman under 30 with stable Graves' hyperthyroidism. Donor details come from another sample of the same person, matched by shared clones. In nucleotide form, the sequence is TGTGCCATCAGTGATCCTGACAGTCTGTCCTACGAGCAGTACTTC. Translation gives CAISDPDSLSYEQYF.